The following is a TCR beta chain sequence with its context. Its antigen is unidentified. This specimen belongs to a study of PD-L1 blockade in urothelial cancer. CDR1 KGHSH and CDR2 LQKENI come from the germline V gene. V lost 3 bases and J 6 bases, leaving 12 bases between the germline ends. The CDR3 loop spans 13 amino acids. TCR analog templates of synthetic origin were spiked into each PCR. The table came from immunoSEQ multiplex PCR; TCRdb's copy has only in-frame clones and leaves some out. Among 45,000 or so clones listed, about four fifths were seen once. The study's findings and limits: Pretreatment peripheral blood TCR clonality that fell below the median predicted better survival among the patients studied.

It was locally advanced or metastatic urothelial carcinoma that patients had. Each patient gave between 1 and 8 samples, pretreatment and on-treatment. The sequencing here drew on PBMCs, taken around atezolizumab (anti-PD-L1) treatment. The chain carries TRBV18 and TRBJ2-7; D gene uncertain. This receptor was taken from a man between 65 and 85 years old with urothelial cancer. The CDR3 spells CASSPLEFTEQYF. The DNA for the CDR3 is TGTGCCAGCTCACCGCTAGAGTTTACCGAGCAGTACTTC.